The 19 T cell receptor beta chains listed next were all sequenced from one sample in a study of T-cell memory formation after mild COVID-19. Using its own MiXCR run on the 5' RACE reads, TCRdb lists one record per CDR3 protein. The sample holds hundreds of thousands of distinct CDR3 sequences, 20% to 25% seen once. Sequencing was done on a sample of PBMCs or a T cell subset sorted from them (not recorded which). These receptors came from an adult woman who had mild COVID-19 (a few samples of this study predate the infection). Cell type and time point are not known.

This clonotype has just a few counts. The chain joins TRBV7-2 to TRBJ2-3; TRBD2 matches at 7 bases. Germline values: CDR1 SGHTA, CDR2 FQGNSA. The CDR3 loop spans 13 amino acids. V shed 0 bases, J shed 14 bases, and the junction held 8 bases outside the gene matches. The CDR3 sequence is CASSLARGSGGYF. The DNA of the CDR3 is TGTGCCAGCAGCTTAGCGCGGGGGTCCGGCGGGTATTTT. The variable domain in full, with the rest retrieved from reference TRBV7-2 and TRBJ2-3, is GAGVSQSPSNKVTEKGKDVELRCDPISGHTALYWYRQSLGQGLEFLIYFQGNSAPDKSGLPSDRFSAERTGGSVSTLTIQRTQQEDSAVYLCASSLARGSGGYFGPGTRLTVL.

This clonotype was counted between two and nine times. The DNA of the CDR3 is TGTGCCAGCAGCTCGACCTACTATGGCTACACCTTC. This codes for CASSSTYYGYTF. The chain links TRBV7-2 to TRBJ1-2; D gene unclear. The CDR3 extends over 12 amino acids. Trimming removed 4 bases at V and 3 bases at J, with 6 bases between. Germline CDR1 is SGHTA and CDR2 is FQGNSA. The complete variable domain, with remaining parts taken from reference TRBV7-2 and TRBJ1-2, reads GAGVSQSPSNKVTEKGKDVELRCDPISGHTALYWYRQSLGQGLEFLIYFQGNSAPDKSGLPSDRFSAERTGGSVSTLTIQRTQQEDSAVYLCASSSTYYGYTFGSGTRLTVV.

This clonotype was detected many times. The rearrangement uses TRBV5-1 and TRBJ2-7; D not resolved. CDR1 and CDR2 (germline): SGHRS, YFSETQ. The CDR3 length is 13 residues. Trimming stripped 0 bases from V and 7 bases from J, with 11 bases between. The CDR3 is CASSLAGSREQYF. CDR3 sequence (DNA): TGCGCCAGCAGCTTGGCCGGATCGAGGGAGCAGTACTTC.

The CDR3 DNA reads as TGTGCCAGCAGCCCAAGCTCAGGGATTCATCAGCCCCAGCATTTT. The encoded protein is CASSPSSGIHQPQHF. The rearrangement links TRBV9 to TRBJ1-5; possible D gene TRBD1, 5 bases. Germline V CDR1 and CDR2: SGDLS, YYNGEE. CDR3 length: 15 residues. Trimming stripped 4 bases from V and 5 bases from J, with 16 bases between.

There are many counts of this clonotype. The V call is TRBV7-9, the J call TRBJ2-1, with 7 bases lining up with TRBD2. Per germline, CDR1 SEHNR and CDR2 FQNEAQ (reference sequence). The CDR3 is made up of 14 amino acids. J lost 8 bases, V lost 1 base, and 5 bases had no gene match. The CDR3 is CASSLEGGPYEQFF. The CDR3 DNA reads as TGTGCCAGCAGCTTAGAGGGAGGGCCGTATGAGCAGTTCTTC.

This chain connects TRBV11-3 to TRBJ2-5; TRBD1 or TRBD2 may be the D gene (5 bases each). With 7 bases removed from V and 3 bases from J, the gap between germline ends came to 15 bases. Germline values: CDR1 SGHNT, CDR2 YENEEA. The CDR3 covers 14 residues. The CDR3 sequence: CASIQSGPEETQYF. CDR3 nucleotides: TGTGCCAGCATCCAATCGGGACCCGAAGAGACCCAGTACTTC.

This clonotype was picked up many times. V gene TRBV6-2 or TRBV6-3 combines with J gene TRBJ2-1; 10 bases match TRBD1. V lost 6 bases to trimming and J lost 10 bases; unmatched junction nucleotides: 9. CDR1 and CDR2 (germline): MNHEY, SVGEGT. This CDR3 is 14 amino acids long. This CDR3 reads CASSPPGQGREQFF. As DNA, the CDR3 is TGTGCCAGCAGCCCGCCGGGACAGGGGAGGGAGCAGTTCTTC.

This clonotype was detected a few times. The chain combines TRBV7-9 with TRBJ2-1; 8 nucleotides align to TRBD1. Germline loops: CDR1 SEHNR, CDR2 FQNEAQ (reference sequence). The CDR3 is 15 residues long. V lost 1 base to trimming and J lost 5 bases; unmatched junction nucleotides: 4. The CDR3 here is CASSLVVDRDNEQFF. The CDR3 DNA reads TGTGCCAGCAGCTTAGTCGTGGACAGGGACAATGAGCAGTTCTTC. The full variable domain, completed using reference TRBV7-9 and TRBJ2-1, is DTGVSQNPRHKITKRGQNVTFRCDPISEHNRLYWYRQTLGQGPEFLTYFQNEAQLEKSRLLSDRFSAERPKGSFSTLEIQRTEQGDSAMYLCASSLVVDRDNEQFFGPGTRLTVL.

This clonotype was recorded a few times. The genes are TRBV6-5 and TRBJ2-7; D may be TRBD2 (5 bases). Germline V gene lookup returns CDR1 MNHEY and CDR2 SVGAGI. V gave up 2 bases and J gave up 4 bases, with 12 bases separating them. The CDR3 runs to 14 residues. The CDR3 bases are TGTGCCAGCAGTTACGTGCCTAGCATGTACGAGCAGTACTTC. It yields the protein CASSYVPSMYEQYF.

The sample holds a few counts of this clonotype. The chain is built from TRBV7-8 and TRBJ2-3; D might be TRBD1 (5 bases). V gave up 3 bases and J gave up 0 bases, with 13 bases separating them. Germline lookup yields CDR1 SGHVS and CDR2 FQNEAQ. The CDR3 runs 16 residues. CDR3 bases: TGTGCCAGCAGCTTTAGTAGGCAGGGAAGCACAGATACGCAGTATTTT. This gives the protein CASSFSRQGSTDTQYF.

The chain joins TRBV20-1 to TRBJ2-1; 8 nucleotides agree with TRBD2. Germline V gene sequence: CDR1 DFQATT, CDR2 SNEGSKA (reference sequence). V lost 6 bases to trimming and J lost 3 bases; unmatched junction nucleotides: 7. The CDR3 has 14 residues. CDR3 sequence: CSAIAGFGYNEQFF. The CDR3 DNA sequence: TGCAGTGCAATAGCGGGATTCGGCTACAATGAGCAGTTCTTC.

There are many counts of this clonotype. V gene TRBV5-1 combines with J gene TRBJ2-4, with a weak D call TRBD1 (6 bases). Trimming left V 0 bases short and J 6 bases short, with 16 bases between. Germline values: CDR1 SGHRS, CDR2 YFSETQ. CDR3 length: 16 residues. The CDR3 DNA reads TGCGCCAGCAGCTTGGACCCACAGGGCTCGTCAAACATTCAGTACTTC. Translating gives CASSLDPQGSSNIQYF.

This clonotype occurred a few times. This chain connects TRBV6-5 to TRBJ2-1; maybe TRBD2 (6 bases). V lost 5 bases to trimming and J lost 4 bases, with 12 bases between them. Looked up from germline, CDR1 is MNHEY and CDR2 is SVGAGI. The CDR3 length is 14 residues. CDR3 amino acids: CASSGETRYNEQFF. The CDR3 bases are TGTGCCAGCAGTGGGGAGACTAGATACAATGAGCAGTTCTTC.

This clonotype was picked up a small number of times. The V call is TRBV7-9, the J call TRBJ1-1; D is undetermined. Per the germline V gene, CDR1 is SEHNR and CDR2 is FQNEAQ (reference sequence). The V and J ends lost 1 base and 1 base respectively, with 10 bases between them. The CDR3 length is 15 residues. CDR3 in DNA: TGTGCCAGCAGCTTAGGCCGGCTGCGGAACACTGAAGCTTTCTTT. Protein product: CASSLGRLRNTEAFF.

The sample holds a few counts of this clonotype. The chain couples TRBV27 to TRBJ2-2; TRBD1 is a possible D gene (5 bases). This CDR3 comprises 15 residues. Germline CDR1 MNHEY, CDR2 SMNVEV (reference sequence). With 3 bases removed from V and 3 bases from J, the gap between germline ends came to 11 bases. In DNA form, the CDR3 reads TGTGCCAGCAGTTTCCGAGACAGCTACACCGGGGAGCTGTTTTTT. This gives the protein CASSFRDSYTGELFF.

This rearrangement joins TRBV20-1 to TRBJ2-5, with 9 bases aligning to TRBD1. V was clipped by 4 bases and J by 5 bases; unmatched bases: 8. The CDR3 spans 14 residues. Germline CDR1 is DFQATT and CDR2 is SNEGSKA (reference sequence). As DNA, the CDR3 is TGCAGTGCTACCACAGGGGGCGATGGGGAGACCCAGTACTTC. Its translation: CSATTGGDGETQYF.

The V and J genes are TRBV11-2 and TRBJ2-1, with D perhaps matching TRBD1 (5 bases). The CDR3 is 13 amino acids. Germline lookup yields CDR1 SGHAT and CDR2 FQNNGV. V was pared by 3 bases and J by 10 bases, with 13 bases between. CDR3: CASSFSGLREQFF. The CDR3 DNA reads as TGTGCCAGCAGCTTTTCAGGGCTAAGAGAGCAGTTCTTC. Complete variable domain (other parts from reference TRBV11-2 and TRBJ2-1): EAGVAQSPRYKIIEKRQSVAFWCNPISGHATLYWYQQILGQGPKLLIQFQNNGVVDDSQLPKDRFSAERLKGVDSTLKIQPAKLEDSAVYLCASSFSGLREQFFGPGTRLTVL.

The rearrangement links TRBV12-3 or TRBV12-4 to TRBJ2-7; D possibly corresponds to TRBD1 (5 bases). V shed 5 bases and J shed 4 bases, with 18 bases lying between them. This CDR3 is 15 amino acids long. Here the CDR3 reads CASSPRAGKAYEQYF. The CDR3 DNA reads TGTGCCAGCAGTCCCCGGGCAGGGAAGGCTTACGAGCAGTACTTC.

This clonotype was observed a handful of times. This chain links TRBV10-3 with TRBJ2-3; perhaps TRBD1 as D (5 bases). The ends were cut back, 6 bases at V and 3 bases at J, with 13 bases in the middle. The CDR3 contains 14 residues. CDR1 and CDR2 from the germline V gene are ENHRY and SYGVKD. CDR3 DNA sequence: TGTGCCATCAGCGTAGATCAGGGTACAGATACGCAGTATTTT. Amino acids: CAISVDQGTDTQYF.